The subject of this entry is one T cell receptor (beta chain). Its antigen is still unknown. This entry belongs to a study of cytomegalovirus exposure and HLA in healthy donors. Notes on the study in general: Generally TCR sequences proved uncommon, though certain public TCRs appeared in numerous donors. A list of about 180 TCR beta chains associated with cytomegalovirus was given. Published work reported that the classifier diagnosed cytomegalovirus status with high specificity and sensitivity. One later analysis, an examination of the approximately 130 validation repertoires, found that first-cohort TCR clusters tended to co-occur in them.

Using immunoSEQ multiplex PCR, the repertoire was profiled, and TCRdb retains in-frame clones only, with some absent. The repertoire consists of 150,000 to 250,000 clones, with about 81% occurring once and the leading ten covering 0.95% to 1.5%. This clonotype originated in a woman aged 30 to 39 in good health and CMV-seronegative. Material: PBMCs.

This CDR3 is CASSPAIGGGSYEQYF. The DNA for the CDR3 is TGTGCCAGCAGCCCCGCTATAGGGGGGGGATCCTACGAGCAGTACTTC. The rearrangement links TRBV9 to TRBJ2-7; TRBD2 might be the D (7 bases). The V end lost 4 bases, the J end lost 1 base, and 18 bases lay between the germline ends. The CDR3 sequence is 16 residues long. CDR1 is SGDLS, CDR2 YYNGEE, per germline.